This T cell receptor (beta chain) derives from a study of cytomegalovirus exposure and HLA in healthy donors. About the study: Earlier, 95 million to 130 million unique TCR beta sequences were recovered from about 179 million T cells by an analysis. Study observations and caveats: Previous analysis showed most TCR beta V segments were productive about 87% or about 30% of the time.

To note about this clone: Its antigen is unidentified.

The PCR contained 60 Vbeta and 13 Jbeta primers. Produced via immunoSEQ multiplex PCR; TCRdb's table is partial and in-frame only. Of around 100,000 clones listed, about 74% are singletons. Every donor was a healthy person donating bone marrow. This CDR3 region has 14 residues. V dropped 2 bases and J dropped 3 bases, with 10 bases sitting between them. Germline CDR1 MGHDK, CDR2 SYGVNS. The sequenced material came from PBMCs. The J gene is TRBJ1-2, the V gene TRBV25-1; no firm D call. This clonotype was sampled from a man aged 25 to 40 in good health and CMV-seropositive. The CDR3 DNA reads TGTGCCAGCAGTGAAGACACCTACCACTATGGCTACACCTTC. This codes for CASSEDTYHYGYTF.